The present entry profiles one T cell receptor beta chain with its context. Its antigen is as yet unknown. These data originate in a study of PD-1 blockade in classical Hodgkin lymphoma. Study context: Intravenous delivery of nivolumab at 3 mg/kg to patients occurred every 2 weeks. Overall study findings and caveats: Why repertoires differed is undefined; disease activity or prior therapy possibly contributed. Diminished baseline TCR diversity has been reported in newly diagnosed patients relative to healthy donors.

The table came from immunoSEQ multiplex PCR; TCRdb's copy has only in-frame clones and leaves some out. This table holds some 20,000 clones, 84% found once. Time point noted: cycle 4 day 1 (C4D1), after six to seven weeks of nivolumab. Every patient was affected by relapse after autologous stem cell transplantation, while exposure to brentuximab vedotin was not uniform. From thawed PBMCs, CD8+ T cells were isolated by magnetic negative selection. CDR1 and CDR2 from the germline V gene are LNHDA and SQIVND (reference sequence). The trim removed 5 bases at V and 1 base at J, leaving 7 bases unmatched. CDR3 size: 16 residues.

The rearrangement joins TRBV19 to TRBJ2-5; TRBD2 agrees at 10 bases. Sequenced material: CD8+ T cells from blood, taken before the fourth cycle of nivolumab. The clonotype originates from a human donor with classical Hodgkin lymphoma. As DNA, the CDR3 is TGTGCCAGTAGTCCATCTAGCGGGGGAACCCAAGAGACCCAGTACTTC. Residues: CASSPSSGGTQETQYF.